This is a list of T cell receptor beta chains from one sample in a study of cytomegalovirus exposure and HLA in healthy donors. Generated by immunoSEQ multiplex PCR, the TCRdb table keeps only in-frame clones and is missing some. This sample has roughly 170,000 clones, with 70% to 90% found just once. Sequencing was performed on PBMCs. The receptors were sampled from a girl under 18 in good health and CMV-seropositive. Both conserved end residues are trimmed from each CDR3.

j_call: TRBJ1-4; v_call: TRBV5-4; cdr3_aa: ASSSVGEKLF
j_call: TRBJ1-1; v_call: TRBV2; cdr3_aa: ASAREGFSTEAF
j_call: TRBJ1-6; v_call: TRBV5-4; cdr3_aa: ASSLRGKASLH
j_call: TRBJ1-1; v_call: TRBV9; cdr3_aa: ASSSAGTGDTEAF
j_call: TRBJ1-5; v_call: TRBV5-1; cdr3_aa: ASSLRPTNQPQH
j_call: TRBJ2-1; v_call: TRBV11-3; cdr3_aa: ASSLANRVPYNEQF
j_call: TRBJ1-2; v_call: TRBV5-1; cdr3_aa: ASSLEARVSLYGYT
j_call: TRBJ1-5; v_call: TRBV27; cdr3_aa: ASKIPHPGQVYNQPQH
j_call: TRBJ1-2; v_call: TRBV4-2; cdr3_aa: ASSQARDRGPYGYT
j_call: TRBJ1-6; v_call: TRBV11-2; cdr3_aa: ASRRAGVYNSPLH
j_call: TRBJ2-7; v_call: TRBV5-1; cdr3_aa: ASSLGPSRGSSYEQY
j_call: TRBJ2-5; v_call: TRBV9; cdr3_aa: ASSAPGLAGGQETQY
j_call: TRBJ2-3; v_call: TRBV6-4; cdr3_aa: ASSGGGGTDTQY
j_call: TRBJ1-2; v_call: TRBV2; cdr3_aa: ASSEGWGDGYT
j_call: TRBJ2-7; v_call: TRBV4-1; cdr3_aa: ASSQIAGYEQY
j_call: TRBJ2-7; v_call: TRBV25-1; cdr3_aa: ASTGQVVY
j_call: TRBJ2-3; v_call: TRBV25-1; cdr3_aa: ASSEYPGDTQY
j_call: TRBJ1-3; v_call: TRBV5-6; cdr3_aa: ASSIATAGGYSGNTIY
j_call: TRBJ1-1; v_call: TRBV9; cdr3_aa: ASSARGANTEAF
j_call: TRBJ1-4; v_call: TRBV28; cdr3_aa: ASSSLGTGGEKLF
j_call: TRBJ1-6; v_call: TRBV19; cdr3_aa: ASSPLNSPLH
j_call: TRBJ1-1; v_call: TRBV28; cdr3_aa: ASTNHGGDEAF
j_call: TRBJ2-3; v_call: TRBV6-5; cdr3_aa: ASSNPTGSQDTQY
j_call: TRBJ1-4; v_call: TRBV7-9; cdr3_aa: ASSSALGKGVNEKLF
j_call: TRBJ2-2; v_call: TRBV6-4; cdr3_aa: ASASGETGELF
j_call: TRBJ2-1; v_call: TRBV9; cdr3_aa: ASSAIAGGNYNEQF
j_call: TRBJ2-7; v_call: TRBV4-2; cdr3_aa: ASSQANRVHEQY
j_call: TRBJ2-4; v_call: TRBV6-6; cdr3_aa: ASSYGRWELKNIQY
j_call: TRBJ2-1; v_call: TRBV5-1; cdr3_aa: ASSLDQRGSYNEQF